Below are 31 T cell receptor beta chains sequenced from a single sample in a study of cytomegalovirus exposure and HLA in healthy donors. Researchers ran the PCR with 60 Vbeta and 13 Jbeta primers. Libraries were prepared by immunoSEQ multiplex PCR; TCRdb keeps only in-frame clonotypes and omits some of them. The sample lists over 200,000 clones, more than 75% occurring once. Source material: PBMCs. The receptor source for this set is a human donor in good health.

This clone was picked up one time. This chain links TRBV4-3 with TRBJ1-4; weak D call: TRBD1 (6 bases). The CDR3 consists of 14 residues. V gave up 1 base and J gave up 8 bases, with 11 bases separating them. Germline V lookup: CDR1 LGHNA, CDR2 YSLEER. The DNA of the CDR3 is TGCGCCAGCAGCCAAGCCGCAGGGGAGGAAAAACTGTTTTTT. It translates to CASSQAAGEEKLFF.

This clone was detected a few times. The chain is built from TRBV14 and TRBJ2-1, with 10 positions matching TRBD2. Trimming removed 1 base from V and 8 bases from J; junction bases left unmatched: 8. Germline assignment: CDR1 SGHDN and CDR2 FVKESK. There are 16 residues in the CDR3. The CDR3 coding sequence is TGTGCCAGCAGCCAAGTAAGCGGGAGGGCCTTTTATGAGCAGTTCTTC. Its translation: CASSQVSGRAFYEQFF.

The chain joins TRBV15 to TRBJ2-1, with unresolved D. The CDR3 sequence is 12 residues long. CDR1 and CDR2 (germline): LNHNV, YYDKDF (reference sequence). V was trimmed by 0 bases and J by 15 bases, leaving 12 bases between them. CDR3 amino acids: CATSRDSWPRFF. DNA of the CDR3: TGTGCCACCAGCAGAGATTCCTGGCCCCGGTTCTTC.

The rearrangement joins TRBV5-1 to TRBJ2-7; perhaps TRBD1 as D (6 bases). Trimming left V 0 bases short and J 3 bases short, with 7 bases between. CDR1 and CDR2 from the germline V gene are SGHRS and YFSETQ. The CDR3 runs to 13 residues. DNA of the CDR3: TGCGCCAGCAGCTTGGACAGGGACTACGAGCAGTACTTC. Translating it yields CASSLDRDYEQYF.

The V and J genes are TRBV7-2 and TRBJ2-5; D gene ambiguous. Germline CDR1 is SGHTA and CDR2 is FQGNSA. This CDR3 is 12 amino acids long. Deletions cut 0 bases from V and 4 bases from J, with 3 bases between. The CDR3 DNA is TGTGCCAGCAGCTTAGCGCGAGAGACCCAGTACTTC. It specifies CASSLARETQYF.

This clone appeared a single time. The J gene is TRBJ2-7, the V gene TRBV27; 7 bases fit TRBD1. The CDR3 runs to 15 residues. Looked up from germline, CDR1 is MNHEY and CDR2 is SMNVEV (reference sequence). Trimming removed 2 bases from V and 5 bases from J; junction bases left unmatched: 9. The CDR3 coding sequence is TGTGCCAGCAGTTTACTCTGGGACAGAATGCACGAGCAGTACTTC. Protein: CASSLLWDRMHEQYF.

The gene calls are TRBV6-1 and TRBJ2-6; D is uncertain. CDR3 length equals 13 residues. The germline V and J ends were trimmed by 7 bases and 4 bases, with 8 bases remaining between them. Germline-derived CDR1 and CDR2 are MNHNS and SASEGT. The CDR3 DNA sequence: TGTGCCAGCATTAAATCGGGGGCCAACGTCCTGACTTTC. Protein: CASIKSGANVLTF.

The chain employs TRBV4-1 and TRBJ2-3; TRBD1 agrees at 7 bases. Losses at the gene ends were 5 bases for V and 3 bases for J; bases not matched to a gene: 14. Germline V gene lookup returns CDR1 MGHRA and CDR2 YSYEKL. CDR3 length equals 17 residues. This CDR3 is CASSSQGVVVVTDTQYF. Written as DNA, the CDR3 is TGCGCCAGCAGCTCCCAGGGGGTCGTCGTTGTGACAGATACGCAGTATTTT.

The V gene is TRBV9, the J gene TRBJ2-1; D may be TRBD1 (6 bases). The CDR3 is made up of 16 amino acids. V was shortened by 4 bases and J by 4 bases, with 18 bases between the two germline ends. Germline lookup yields CDR1 SGDLS and CDR2 YYNGEE. The CDR3 DNA reads as TGTGCCAGCAGCCCCAGGACAGCGAGGATATACAATGAGCAGTTCTTC. Translation: CASSPRTARIYNEQFF.

The CDR3 nucleotides read TGTGCCAGCAGTTTCTCTCACCGGCCGGGCGGGGAGACCCAGTACTTC. This encodes CASSFSHRPGGETQYF. The chain is built from TRBV6-5 and TRBJ2-5; D is possibly TRBD2 (5 bases). This CDR3 spans 16 amino acids. Trimming took off 4 bases at V and 5 bases at J, with 20 bases between the two ends. Germline CDR1 reads MNHEY; CDR2 reads SVGAGI.

The genes are TRBV6-5 and TRBJ1-1; 9 bases are a match to TRBD1. This CDR3 is built from 15 residues. J gave up 11 bases and V 2 bases, and 12 bases lay outside the gene matches. Germline lookup yields CDR1 MNHEY and CDR2 SVGAGI. The CDR3 DNA reads TGTGCCAGCAGTTACACGACAGGGGGGGCATATCAGGCTTTCTTT. This encodes CASSYTTGGAYQAFF.

The chain recombines TRBV19 with TRBJ1-5; D is unclear. This CDR3 is 15 amino acids long. V was cut by 3 bases and J by 0 bases, with 9 bases left in between. From germline, CDR1 is LNHDA and CDR2 SQIVND (reference sequence). CDR3 region: CASSILGSSNQPQHF. Here the CDR3 DNA reads TGTGCCAGTAGTATTCTCGGGTCTAGCAATCAGCCCCAGCATTTT.

This chain joins TRBV18 and TRBJ2-3; D not certain. The CDR3 is made up of 15 amino acids. Germline CDR1 is KGHSH and CDR2 is LQKENI. With 0 bases removed from V and 0 bases from J, the gap between germline ends came to 7 bases. The DNA of the CDR3 is TGTGCCAGCTCACCACCGTTCCGGAGCACAGATACGCAGTATTTT. It codes for CASSPPFRSTDTQYF.

V usage is TRBV7-2 and J usage is TRBJ2-5; 10 nucleotides match TRBD2. This CDR3 contains 14 residues. Germline trimming cut 5 bases from V and 3 bases from J; bases unmatched to any gene: 3. Germline V lookup: CDR1 SGHTA, CDR2 FQGNSA. This CDR3 reads CASSHGLAEETQYF. DNA for the CDR3: TGTGCCAGCAGCCATGGACTAGCGGAAGAGACCCAGTACTTC.

V is TRBV6-4 and J is TRBJ2-3; D possibly corresponds to TRBD1 (6 bases). V was pared by 6 bases and J by 2 bases, with 12 bases between. Germline V CDR1 and CDR2: MRHNA, SNTAGT. This CDR3 is 14 amino acids long. CDR3 region: CASRGSGATDTQYF. As DNA, the CDR3 is TGTGCCAGCAGAGGGTCAGGGGCCACAGATACGCAGTATTTT.

The gene calls are TRBV21-1 and TRBJ2-7; the table's D call TRBD2 went unverified against the DNA. TRBV21-1 is classified as a pseudogene. The CDR3 is 17 residues long. CDR3 nucleotide sequence: TGTGCCAGCAGCCCTGACCCGTTAAGCGGGAGCTCCTACGAGCAGTACTTC. Translation gives CASSPDPLSGSSYEQYF.

The chain is built from TRBV30 and TRBJ1-5; the D gene is possibly TRBD1 (5 bases). This CDR3 has 14 amino acids. Trimming removed 4 bases from V and 1 base from J, with 11 bases in between. Germline values: CDR1 GTSNPN, CDR2 SVGIG (reference sequence). This CDR3 reads CAWNQGGSNQPQHF. The CDR3 coding sequence is TGTGCCTGGAACCAGGGAGGGAGCAATCAGCCCCAGCATTTT.

The chain carries TRBV14 and TRBJ2-7; weak D call: TRBD2 (5 bases). Germline V gives CDR1 SGHDN, CDR2 FVKESK. The CDR3 consists of 13 residues. V gave up 2 bases and J gave up 6 bases, with 11 bases separating them. The CDR3 region is CASSQQLVREQYF. CDR3 nucleotides: TGTGCCAGCAGCCAACAACTAGTTCGCGAGCAGTACTTC.

V and J are TRBV28 and TRBJ1-2, with D perhaps TRBD1 (5 bases). Germline loops: CDR1 MDHEN, CDR2 SYDVKM. The CDR3 is 13 amino acids. V lost 4 bases, J lost 4 bases, and 10 bases lay in between. CDR3 DNA sequence: TGTGCCAGCAGTTCAAGGGGTCCCTATGGCTACACCTTC. Its translation: CASSSRGPYGYTF.

This clone was recorded a few times. J is TRBJ1-2 and V is TRBV5-5; weak D call: TRBD1 (5 bases). CDR1 is SGHKS and CDR2 is YYEKEE in the germline V gene (reference sequence). Trimming cost V 0 bases and J 5 bases, with 11 bases left between them. The CDR3 loop spans 14 amino acids. Written as DNA, the CDR3 is TGTGCCAGCAGCTTGGCGACAGCAAGTTATGGCTACACCTTC. Protein: CASSLATASYGYTF.

The chain joins TRBV2 to TRBJ2-3; 10 nucleotides line up with TRBD1. Germline CDR1 reads SNHLY; CDR2 reads FYNNEI. Losses at the gene ends were 6 bases for V and 5 bases for J; bases not matched to a gene: 8. The CDR3 has 15 residues. CDR3 coding DNA: TGTGCCAGCAGAGAGACAGGGGGCCCTGGAGATACGCAGTATTTT. It codes for CASRETGGPGDTQYF.

V and J are TRBV10-2 and TRBJ2-5, with 8 bases matching TRBD2. V lost 11 bases, J lost 5 bases, and 16 bases stayed unmatched. This CDR3 is built from 15 residues. Germline V gives CDR1 WSHSY, CDR2 SAAADI. CDR3 sequence reads: CASRGGQVVRETQYF. Written as DNA, the CDR3 is TGCGCCTCCCGGGGGGGGCAAGTGGTTAGGGAGACCCAGTACTTC.

The genes are TRBV5-1 and TRBJ2-1; no firm D call. Germline V gene lookup returns CDR1 SGHRS and CDR2 YFSETQ. V lost 2 bases and J 8 bases, leaving 2 bases between the germline ends. This CDR3 spans 10 amino acids. In DNA, the CDR3 is TGCGCCAGCAGCTTCGATGAGCAGTTCTTC. Amino acids: CASSFDEQFF.

This chain links TRBV29-1 with TRBJ1-1, with D possibly being TRBD1 (6 bases). The CDR3 is made up of 11 amino acids. CDR1 SQVTM and CDR2 ANQGSEA come from the germline V gene. Trimming left V 6 bases short and J 6 bases short, with 11 bases between. The CDR3 region has the DNA TGCAGCGTCTCTAGGGGGTCTGAAGCTTTCTTT. This codes for CSVSRGSEAFF. The full variable domain, with the rest looked up from reference TRBV29-1 and TRBJ1-1, is SAVISQKPSRDICQRGTSLTIQCQVDSQVTMMFWYRQQPGQSLTLIATANQGSEATYESGFVIDKFPISRPNLTFSTLTVSNMSPEDSSIYLCSVSRGSEAFFGQGTRLTVV.

The CDR3 spells CASSRGLAENTGELFF. CDR3 nucleotides: TGTGCCAGCAGCCGGGGTCTAGCGGAGAACACCGGGGAGCTGTTTTTT. The gene calls are TRBV5-4 and TRBJ2-2; 7 nucleotides line up with TRBD2. Germline V CDR1 and CDR2: SGHNT, YYREEE (reference sequence). CDR3 length equals 16 residues. J lost 1 base, V lost 4 bases, and 7 bases had no gene match.

The chain uses TRBV7-2 and TRBJ2-3; TRBD2 matches 12 bases. J gave up 0 bases and V 2 bases, and 6 bases lay outside the gene matches. CDR3 length: 18 amino acids. Germline CDR1 and CDR2: SGHTA and FQGNSA. The CDR3 sequence: CASSLWLAGGASTDTQYF. CDR3 DNA: TGTGCCAGCAGCTTATGGCTAGCGGGGGGGGCTAGCACAGATACGCAGTATTTT. The entire variable domain, with the rest obtained from reference TRBV7-2 and TRBJ2-3, is as follows: GAGVSQSPSNKVTEKGKDVELRCDPISGHTALYWYRQSLGQGLEFLIYFQGNSAPDKSGLPSDRFSAERTGGSVSTLTIQRTQQEDSAVYLCASSLWLAGGASTDTQYFGPGTRLTVL.

In this sample, this clone turned up a few times. The chain joins TRBV5-6 to TRBJ1-1; TRBD1 is a possible D gene (6 bases). The germline V gene encodes CDR1 SGHDT and CDR2 YYEEEE. V was cut by 4 bases and J by 5 bases, with 12 bases left in between. This CDR3 is built from 13 residues. The CDR3 protein is CASSVGGGTEAFF. The CDR3 coding sequence is TGTGCCAGCAGCGTAGGGGGGGGAACTGAAGCTTTCTTT.

This chain joins TRBV29-1 and TRBJ1-1, with TRBD1 as a possible D gene (5 bases). CDR3 size: 15 residues. V was shortened by 3 bases and J by 2 bases, with 16 bases between the two germline ends. The germline CDR1 and CDR2 sequences are SQVTM and ANQGSEA. CDR3 residues: CSVDAGLEPNTEAFF. CDR3 nucleotides: TGCAGCGTTGACGCGGGGCTAGAACCCAACACTGAAGCTTTCTTT. Combining the CDR3 with reference TRBV29-1 and TRBJ1-1 gives the whole variable domain SAVISQKPSRDICQRGTSLTIQCQVDSQVTMMFWYRQQPGQSLTLIATANQGSEATYESGFVIDKFPISRPNLTFSTLTVSNMSPEDSSIYLCSVDAGLEPNTEAFFGQGTRLTVV.

This chain links TRBV7-9 with TRBJ1-5; unclear D gene. The germline V gene encodes CDR1 SEHNR and CDR2 FQNEAQ (reference sequence). Trimming pared 1 base from V and 5 bases from J, leaving 12 bases between. The CDR3 covers 15 residues. CDR3 DNA: TGTGCCAGCAGCTTAGATTACATTGCGGATCAGCCCCAGCATTTT. It yields the protein CASSLDYIADQPQHF.

This chain joins TRBV18 and TRBJ2-3; D not certain. This CDR3 region has 12 residues. The germline V gene has CDR1 KGHSH and CDR2 LQKENI. Trimming stripped 3 bases from V and 5 bases from J, with 6 bases between. The CDR3, as DNA: TGTGCCAGCTCACCGGCAGGAGATACGCAGTATTTT. Its translation: CASSPAGDTQYF.

This chain joins TRBV7-9 and TRBJ2-1; 7 bases are a match to TRBD1. Germline values: CDR1 SEHNR, CDR2 FQNEAQ (reference sequence). The trim removed 5 bases at V and 5 bases at J, leaving 6 bases unmatched. The CDR3 loop spans 14 amino acids. The CDR3 region has the DNA TGTGCCAGCAGCAGCCTTACAGGGGACAATGAGCAGTTCTTC. Protein sequence: CASSSLTGDNEQFF.